These 12 T cell receptor beta chains came from one sample sequenced in a study of T cell responses to AZD1222 COVID-19 vaccine (dated by TCRdb to about 2021). Library prep was done by the immunoSEQ multiplex PCR assay. This immuneACCESS table, as held by TCRdb, lists in-frame sequences with V and J called but not all clones. Of the missing ones, under half trace to an unresolved V gene in checked studies; the others have no known cause. For this sample the table gives 150,000 to 180,000 clones, of which approximately 87% were detected only once. The top ten constitute roughly 5.8% of the sample. Explained via the paper, the time point label denotes: baseline before first vaccination. What the treatment or condition label conveys for this sample: meningococcal conjugate vaccine given as trial control. The sample in question was peripheral blood, obtained on day 0 of MenACWY control vaccination. The receptor source for this set is an adult in good health.

The chain has TRBV18 and TRBJ1-1; 7 positions match TRBD1. CDR3 length equals 12 residues. Germline V gene data show CDR1 as KGHSH and CDR2 as LQKENI. The ends lost 3 bases at V and 10 bases at J; junction bases unmatched: 5. The DNA for the CDR3 is TGTGCCAGCTCACCTCCAGGGGGGGTAGCTTTCTTT. Its protein is CASSPPGGVAFF.

This chain uses TRBV5-4 with TRBJ2-7; no clear D. Per the germline V gene, CDR1 is SGHNT and CDR2 is YYREEE (reference sequence). V shed 4 bases and J shed 2 bases, with 10 bases lying between them. The CDR3 spans 13 residues. In nucleotides, the CDR3 is TGTGCCAGCAGCCCGCTTGATGCCTACGAGCAGTACGTC. This gives the protein CASSPLDAYEQYV.

The J gene is TRBJ1-4, the V gene TRBV28; tentative D call: TRBD1 (6 bases). V shed 3 bases and J shed 4 bases, with 15 bases lying between them. The CDR3 has 16 amino acids. Germline values: CDR1 MDHEN, CDR2 SYDVKM. The CDR3 DNA follows: TGTGCCAGCAGTTTCCTGTCGGGAGGGGGTAATGAAAAACTGTTTTTT. Amino acid sequence: CASSFLSGGGNEKLFF.

The genes are TRBV9 and TRBJ2-7; D is tentatively TRBD1 or TRBD2 (6 bases each). The ends were cut back, 0 bases at V and 1 base at J, with 11 bases in the middle. The CDR3 consists of 15 residues. Germline CDR1 reads SGDLS; CDR2 reads YYNGEE. In DNA form, the CDR3 reads TGTGCCAGCAGCGTAGGCGGGACACTTTCCTACGAGCAGTACTTC. Its translation is CASSVGGTLSYEQYF.

Only a few counts were recorded for this clone. This rearrangement joins TRBV6-5 to TRBJ1-5, with D unresolved. Trimming took off 7 bases at V and 4 bases at J, with 17 bases between the two ends. The germline CDR1 and CDR2 sequences are MNHEY and SVGAGI. This CDR3 is built from 15 residues. The CDR3 loop reads CASKVGQEANQPQHF. The DNA for the CDR3 is TGTGCCAGCAAGGTCGGTCAGGAAGCTAATCAGCCCCAGCATTTT.

The rearrangement links TRBV5-1 to TRBJ1-4; TRBD1 is a possible D gene (6 bases). The CDR3 has 14 residues. With 0 bases removed from V and 7 bases from J, the gap between germline ends came to 10 bases. The germline gives CDR1 SGHRS, CDR2 YFSETQ. CDR3 protein: CASSLEQGGEKLFF. Written as DNA, the CDR3 is TGCGCCAGCAGCTTGGAACAGGGAGGTGAAAAACTGTTTTTT.

The V gene is TRBV6-5, the J gene TRBJ1-1, with D maybe TRBD1 (5 bases). The V and J ends lost 2 bases and 0 bases respectively, with 13 bases between them. Germline loops: CDR1 MNHEY, CDR2 SVGAGI. The CDR3 is 16 amino acids. CDR3 sequence (DNA): TGTGCCAGCAGTTACGTAATCGCAGGGATGAACACTGAAGCTTTCTTT. Protein: CASSYVIAGMNTEAFF.

This rearrangement joins TRBV6-5 to TRBJ1-1, with D unresolved. Per the germline V gene, CDR1 is MNHEY and CDR2 is SVGAGI. Trimming took 0 bases from V and 3 from J, leaving 11 bases between them. CDR3 length: 15 amino acids. The CDR3 DNA sequence: TGTGCCAGCAGTTACTCGGGGAGGGTCCACACTGAAGCTTTCTTT. This sequence encodes CASSYSGRVHTEAFF.

This chain links TRBV11-3 with TRBJ2-7, with a possible D match to TRBD2 (6 bases). Trimming shortened V by 0 bases and J by 3 bases, and 12 bases separated the two germline ends. There are 15 residues in the CDR3. The germline V gene has CDR1 SGHNT and CDR2 YENEEA. The CDR3 sequence is CASSLEEGFHYEQYF. The CDR3 DNA is TGTGCCAGCAGCTTAGAGGAGGGGTTCCACTACGAGCAGTACTTC. The entire variable domain, with the rest obtained from reference TRBV11-3 and TRBJ2-7, is as follows: EAGVVQSPRYKIIEKKQPVAFWCNPISGHNTLYWYLQNLGQGPELLIRYENEEAVDDSQLPKDRFSAERLKGVDSTLKIQPAELGDSAVYLCASSLEEGFHYEQYFGPGTRLTVT.

This chain links TRBV30 with TRBJ2-7, with TRBD2 matching 16 bases. Germline trimming cut 3 bases from V and 7 bases from J; bases unmatched to any gene: 6. CDR3 length: 15 amino acids. Germline CDR1 reads GTSNPN; CDR2 reads SVGIG (reference sequence). CDR3 nucleotide sequence: TGTGCCTGGAGGCGGCCGGGACTAGCGGGAGGGGAGCAGTACTTC. It is translated as CAWRRPGLAGGEQYF.

This clone appeared once. Other DNA sequences from this sample encode an identical CDR3 as well. The chain's CDR3 is CASSLGGSNQPQHF. DNA for the CDR3: TGTGCCAGCAGTTTAGGGGGTAGCAATCAGCCCCAGCATTTT. The chain recombines TRBV28 with TRBJ1-5; possible D gene TRBD1, 5 bases. The V gene's germline CDR1 is MDHEN and CDR2 SYDVKM. The CDR3 has 14 residues. V was pared by 2 bases and J by 0 bases, with 5 bases between.

This chain joins TRBV11-2 and TRBJ1-4; no reliable D call. Looked up from germline, CDR1 is SGHAT and CDR2 is FQNNGV. The ends were cut back, 1 base at V and 1 base at J, with 7 bases in the middle. The CDR3 is made up of 15 amino acids. CDR3 sequence reads: CASSLVARTNEKLFF. The CDR3, as DNA: TGTGCCAGCAGCTTAGTTGCCAGAACTAATGAAAAACTGTTTTTT.